The 11 T cell receptor beta chains listed next were all sequenced from one sample in a study of Graves' ophthalmopathy and Graves' hyperthyroidism. As the template, RNA transcripts were used to amplify TCR beta CDR3 regions. Second-round multiplex PCR came after first-round RT-PCR with HTBI primers. TCRdb analysed the multiplex PCR reads with MiXCR anew, one entry per CDR3 protein. The sample holds fewer than 400,000 distinct CDR3 sequences, approximately 16% seen once. Sequencing used peripheral blood. The receptors originated from a woman under 30 with Graves' ophthalmopathy.

This clonotype was counted at least ten times. The rearrangement uses TRBV29-1 and TRBJ2-1, with 10 bases aligning to TRBD2. The CDR3 extends over 13 amino acids. The V gene end was trimmed by 6 bases and the J gene end by 7 bases; junction bases not matched to a gene: 6. Per the germline V gene, CDR1 is SQVTM and CDR2 is ANQGSEA. This CDR3 is CSVKAGGLNEQFF. CDR3 DNA sequence: TGCAGCGTGAAAGCGGGAGGGCTTAATGAGCAGTTCTTC.

The V gene is TRBV4-1, the J gene TRBJ2-7, with no clear D. The V gene lost 3 bases and the J gene lost 4 bases, with 10 bases spanning the gap. CDR1 MGHRA and CDR2 YSYEKL come from the germline V gene. The CDR3 sequence is 13 residues long. CDR3 DNA sequence: TGCGCCAGCAGCCACCCAGGTTCATACGAGCAGTACTTC. Translated, it gives CASSHPGSYEQYF.

This clonotype appeared a single time. The V and J genes are TRBV10-3 and TRBJ1-2; no clear D gene. V was clipped by 0 bases and J by 3 bases, with 2 bases between them. CDR1 ENHRY and CDR2 SYGVKD come from the germline V gene. The CDR3 contains 12 residues. This chain's CDR3 is CAISESDYGYTF. The CDR3 DNA follows: TGTGCCATCAGTGAGTCGGACTATGGCTACACCTTC.

This clonotype was observed at least ten times. The chain joins TRBV20-1 to TRBJ2-5; D is uncertain. This CDR3 has 11 residues. Germline assignment: CDR1 DFQATT and CDR2 SNEGSKA (reference sequence). Trimming left V 2 bases short and J 5 bases short, with 6 bases between. CDR3 bases: TGCAGTGCTAGATCTCTGGAGACCCAGTACTTC. Residues: CSARSLETQYF.

This clonotype was counted ten times or more. The junction departs from germline at one end; a sequencing error may be responsible. This rearrangement joins TRBV19 to TRBJ1-5; weak D call: TRBD1 (5 bases). The CDR3 runs to 14 residues. Germline-derived CDR1 and CDR2 are LNHDA and SQIVND (reference sequence). CDR3 in DNA: TGTGCCGGTAGTATTAGGGGAGGCAATCAGCCCCAGCATTTT. It codes for CAGSIRGGNQPQHF.

This clonotype was counted many times. The chain has TRBV7-9 and TRBJ1-1, with a possible D match to TRBD1 (5 bases). There are 15 residues in the CDR3. V lost 0 bases, J lost 2 bases, and 10 bases lay in between. From germline, CDR1 is SEHNR and CDR2 FQNEAQ (reference sequence). The CDR3 loop is CASSLAHQGNTEAFF. In nucleotides, the CDR3 is TGTGCCAGCAGCTTAGCGCACCAGGGTAACACTGAAGCTTTCTTT.

This clonotype was picked up many times. This chain links TRBV19 with TRBJ1-5; TRBD1 agrees at 7 bases. V lost 3 bases and J lost 4; bases outside the gene matches: 6. CDR3 length equals 15 residues. Germline V CDR1 and CDR2: LNHDA, SQIVND (reference sequence). CDR3 loop: CASSIVRGGNQPQHF. Here the CDR3 DNA reads TGTGCCAGTAGTATCGTCAGGGGGGGAAATCAGCCCCAGCATTTT.

Many counts were recorded for this clonotype. V and J are TRBV18 and TRBJ2-5; no firm D call. This CDR3 region has 15 residues. Germline V gene sequence: CDR1 KGHSH, CDR2 LQKENI. Trimming cost V 6 bases and J 4 bases, with 18 bases left between them. CDR3 DNA sequence: TGTGCCAGCTCCCTCCTGGACCCCTTATTAGAGACCCAGTACTTC. It is translated as CASSLLDPLLETQYF.

This sequence joins TRBV6-2 or TRBV6-3 and TRBJ2-7; no definite D call. With 0 bases removed from V and 2 bases from J, the gap between germline ends came to 11 bases. CDR3 length: 15 amino acids. Looked up from germline, CDR1 is MNHEY and CDR2 is SVGEGT. The CDR3 bases are TGTGCCAGCAGTTACTCGAGAGACGGAGCCTACGAGCAGTACTTC. Translated: CASSYSRDGAYEQYF.

This clonotype was observed many times. The V and J genes are TRBV28 and TRBJ1-5; 10 nucleotides agree with TRBD1. Germline trimming cut 5 bases from V and 5 bases from J; bases unmatched to any gene: 6. This CDR3 comprises 15 residues. CDR1 and CDR2 from the germline V gene are MDHEN and SYDVKM. The CDR3 region is CASSPGQGSYQPQHF. Here the CDR3 DNA reads TGTGCCAGCAGTCCGGGACAGGGGTCATATCAGCCCCAGCATTTT.

The sample holds many counts of this clonotype. The chain couples TRBV11-2 to TRBJ2-5; 11 positions match TRBD1. J lost 7 bases, V lost 6 bases, and 7 bases had no gene match. CDR1 is SGHAT and CDR2 is FQNNGV in the germline V gene. This CDR3 region has 14 residues. DNA for the CDR3: TGTGCCAGCAGAGTGGACAGGGGGCATGGGACCCAGTACTTC. Amino acids: CASRVDRGHGTQYF.